A single sample is the source of the 5 T cell receptor beta chains below, sequenced in a study of T cell responses to AZD1222 COVID-19 vaccine. Measured with immunoSEQ multiplex PCR; TCRdb has only the in-frame clones, and not every one. The data contain over 65,000 clones, roughly 90% of them singletons. Sample: peripheral blood, taken 28 days after the second AZD1222 dose. These receptors originate from an adult who received the AZD1222 COVID-19 vaccine.

CDR3 amino acids: CASSFPGRRSYNEQFF. In DNA form, the CDR3 reads TGTGCCAGCAGCTTCCCGGGGAGGCGGTCCTACAATGAGCAGTTCTTC. The chain has TRBV7-9 and TRBJ2-1, with D possibly matching TRBD2 (6 bases). Between the trimmed V and J ends, which lost 3 bases and 1 base, there was a span of 13 bases. The CDR3 runs 16 residues. The germline CDR1 and CDR2 sequences are SEHNR and FQNEAQ (reference sequence).

V and J are TRBV5-6 and TRBJ2-7; the match to TRBD2 covers 8 bases. The CDR3 length is 18 residues. Trimming took 0 bases from V and 0 from J; bases not matched to a gene: 11. Germline values: CDR1 SGHDT, CDR2 YYEEEE. The chain's CDR3 is CASSLGPRGAGASYEQYF. In DNA, the CDR3 is TGTGCCAGCAGCTTGGGCCCCCGGGGAGCGGGAGCCTCCTACGAGCAGTACTTC.

This clone has more than one count but fewer than ten. The chain is built from TRBV3-1 (or the pseudogene TRBV3-2) and TRBJ1-6, with D perhaps matching TRBD1 (5 bases). Germline loops: CDR1 LGHDT, CDR2 YNNKEL (reference sequence). Trimming removed 0 bases from V and 6 bases from J, with 12 bases in between. The CDR3 extends over 16 amino acids. The CDR3 DNA follows: TGTGCCAGCAGCCAAGATCGGTACAGGATTAATTCACCCCTCCACTTT. This sequence encodes CASSQDRYRINSPLHF.

The chain combines TRBV28 with TRBJ2-1; 15 nucleotides agree with TRBD2. Looked up from germline, CDR1 is MDHEN and CDR2 is SYDVKM. The V segment lost 1 base and the J segment 2 bases; nucleotides outside the gene matches: 3. This CDR3 region has 18 residues. The CDR3 reads CASSLSGLAGGAYNEQFF. The CDR3 DNA is TGTGCCAGCAGTTTATCCGGACTAGCGGGAGGGGCCTACAATGAGCAGTTCTTC.

The chain recombines TRBV19 with TRBJ2-4, with TRBD2 matching 13 bases. CDR3 length: 15 amino acids. In germline, CDR1 is LNHDA, CDR2 SQIVND (reference sequence). Germline trimming cut 7 bases from V and 1 base from J; bases unmatched to any gene: 1. The CDR3 here is CASTTSGRAKNIQYF. In nucleotides, the CDR3 is TGTGCCAGTACGACTAGCGGGAGGGCCAAAAACATTCAGTACTTC.